This T cell receptor beta chain comes out of a study of brain T cells in children with intractable seizures. In this sample, this clone turned up once. The protocol was immunoSEQ multiplex PCR, while the TCRdb copy is restricted to in-frame clones and leaves out a portion. The sample has around 340,000 clones; 93% are singletons. Time point defined: blood from clinic visit 5 months post-surgery; TSC patient then seizure free. Only cases whose brain tissue showed the highest T cell transcript signatures were sequenced. Germline V gives CDR1 LGHDT, CDR2 YNNKEL (reference sequence). V was clipped by 2 bases and J by 1 base, with 11 bases between them. The CDR3 consists of 15 residues.

Sequences were derived from peripheral blood, sampled less than 6 months after surgery. This chain connects TRBV3-1 (or the pseudogene TRBV3-2) to TRBJ1-1; D might be TRBD1 (6 bases). The clonotype was recovered from a boy less than two years old with tuberous sclerosis and intractable seizures. The CDR3 reads CASSQLYRENTEAFF. The CDR3 DNA follows: TGTGCCAGCAGCCAACTTTACAGGGAGAACACTGAAGCTTTCTTT.